This entry is about one T cell receptor (beta chain). As originally analysed: The authors estimated nucleated cell counts from reference gene primer amplification. Here immunoSEQ multiplex PCR was the method, and the copy in TCRdb shows in-frame clones only, minus some. V and J calls and clone size are as listed in that table; D and trimming were resolved from the DNA. Of 130,000 or so clones detected, more than 80% appear once; the ten largest clones hold more than 10%. The sample comes from a study of blood T cell repertoires in COVID-19. Across the study: Acute-phase and convalescent COVID-19 samples originated in the United States, Italy and Spain. From T cells, B-cell-depleted T cells, or PBMCs came the material, which was cDNA or gDNA.

CDR3 length: 17 residues. Trimming at V came to 1 base and at J to 3 bases, leaving 10 bases not matched to a gene. Germline values: CDR1 SGHDN, CDR2 FVKESK. The V and J genes are TRBV14 and TRBJ1-2, with 8 bases fitting TRBD1. The TCR comes from an older woman with acute or convalescent COVID-19. The sequenced sample consisted of peripheral blood. The CDR3 coding sequence is TGTGCCAGCAGCCAAGGCCAGGGACAGGCCTCCTACTATGGCTACACCTTC. Protein sequence: CASSQGQGQASYYGYTF.